Included here is one T cell receptor (beta chain) sequence, with context. Its target is not known. This specimen includes other DNA sequences encoding the same CDR3. Profiled with immunoSEQ multiplex PCR; TCRdb holds only in-frame clones, not every one. The data contain some 1.5 million clones, approximately 97% of them singletons. CDR3 size: 12 residues. Trimming pared 3 bases from V and 2 bases from J, leaving 5 bases between. Germline V CDR1 and CDR2: SEHNR, FQNEAQ (reference sequence). The sample is drawn from a study of shared clonotypes between healthy human individuals. Study results and limitations: The study drew on few donors, limiting represented genetic and exposure-history diversity. Despite large depth, sorted-subset datasets appeared incompletely sequenced.

This TCR came from a man aged 25-40 years in good health. Sequenced material: naive CD4+ T cells sorted from blood. Described subset: CD45RA+ positively selected. The J gene is TRBJ2-7, the V gene TRBV7-9; no clear D. The CDR3 DNA is TGTGCCAGCAGCTTGGTGGCCTACGAGCAGTACTTC. Its translation: CASSLVAYEQYF.